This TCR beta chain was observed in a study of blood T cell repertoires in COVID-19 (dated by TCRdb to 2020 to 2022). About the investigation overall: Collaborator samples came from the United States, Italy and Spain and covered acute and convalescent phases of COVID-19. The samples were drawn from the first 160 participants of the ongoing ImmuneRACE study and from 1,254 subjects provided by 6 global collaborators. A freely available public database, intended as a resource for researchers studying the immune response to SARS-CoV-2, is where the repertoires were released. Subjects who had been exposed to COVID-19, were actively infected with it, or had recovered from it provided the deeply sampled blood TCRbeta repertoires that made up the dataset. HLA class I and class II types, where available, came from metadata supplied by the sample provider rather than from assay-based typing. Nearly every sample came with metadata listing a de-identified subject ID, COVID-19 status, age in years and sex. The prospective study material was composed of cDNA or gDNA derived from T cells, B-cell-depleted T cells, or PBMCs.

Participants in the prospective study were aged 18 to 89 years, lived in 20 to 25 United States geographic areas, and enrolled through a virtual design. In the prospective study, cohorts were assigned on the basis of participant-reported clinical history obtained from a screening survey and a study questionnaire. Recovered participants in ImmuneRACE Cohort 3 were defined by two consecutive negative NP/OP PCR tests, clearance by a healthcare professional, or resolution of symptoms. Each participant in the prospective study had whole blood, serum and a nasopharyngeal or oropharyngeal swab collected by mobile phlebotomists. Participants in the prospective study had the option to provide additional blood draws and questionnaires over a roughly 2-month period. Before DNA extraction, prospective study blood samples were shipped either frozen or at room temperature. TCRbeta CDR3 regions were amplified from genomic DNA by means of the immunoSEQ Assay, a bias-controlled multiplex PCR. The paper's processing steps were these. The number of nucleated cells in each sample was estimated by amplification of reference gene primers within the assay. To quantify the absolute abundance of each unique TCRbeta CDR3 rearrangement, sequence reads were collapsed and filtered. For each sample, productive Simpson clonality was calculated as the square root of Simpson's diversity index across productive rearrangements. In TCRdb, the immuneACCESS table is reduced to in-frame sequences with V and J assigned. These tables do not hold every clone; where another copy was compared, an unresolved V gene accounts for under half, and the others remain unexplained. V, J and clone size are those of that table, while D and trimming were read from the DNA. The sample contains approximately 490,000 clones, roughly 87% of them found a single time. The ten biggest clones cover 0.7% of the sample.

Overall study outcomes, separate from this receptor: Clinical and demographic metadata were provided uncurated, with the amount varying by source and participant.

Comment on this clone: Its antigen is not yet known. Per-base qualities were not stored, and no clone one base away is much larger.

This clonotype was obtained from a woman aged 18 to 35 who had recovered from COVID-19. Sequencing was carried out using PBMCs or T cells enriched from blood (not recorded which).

The DNA reads TGCGCCAGCAGCTTGGAGACTAGCGGGGACACCGGGGAGCTGTTTTTT. The resulting protein is CASSLETSGDTGELFF. The V and J genes are TRBV5-1 and TRBJ2-2, and TRBD2 matches 11 of the central bases. Counted from cysteine to phenylalanine, this CDR3 has 16 amino acids. Kept here is only the CDR3 DNA, which spans 48 bases and is read in frame from base 1. The germline V gene specifies SGHRS as CDR1 and YFSETQ as CDR2. Clipping removes 0 bases from V and 3 bases from J, with 1 as the unmatched junction base count. The full variable domain, completed from the reference TRBV5-1 and TRBJ2-2 proteins outside the CDR3, reads KAGVTQTPRYLIKTRGQQVTLSCSPISGHRSVSWYQQTPGQGLQFLFEYFSETQRNKGNFPGRFSGRQFSNSRSEMNVSTLELGDSALYLCASSLETSGDTGELFFGEGSRLTVL.